This is a list of T cell receptor beta chains from one sample in a study of T cell clones after liver transplantation. Only in-frame clones appear in the TCRdb table, and some are missing; sequencing was by immunoSEQ multiplex PCR. The table has 98,000 or so clones, about 81% seen once. This material consisted of CD4+ T cells from blood, taken before liver transplant. The source is a human donor who received a liver transplant. The CDR3 runs from the conserved cysteine through the conserved F or W.

CASSGLAGSEQFF | TRBJ2-1 | TRBV19
CASSPLLREFNGYTF | TRBJ1-2 | TRBV4-1
CASSSLTEASDTQYF | TRBJ2-3 | TRBV6-5
CASSLLPLGSSGNTIYF | TRBJ1-3 | TRBV7-3
CASSVQGAGQYF | TRBJ2-7 | TRBV6-1
CASDDRHTEAFF | TRBJ1-1 | TRBV6-1
CASSYSGNTIYF | TRBJ1-3 | TRBV7-2
CASSAGLARDEQYF | TRBJ2-7 | TRBV9
CASQTGPGANVLTF | TRBJ2-6 | TRBV5-8
CASSARTGANTIYF | TRBJ1-3 | TRBV9
CASTPVNVGGTEAFF | TRBJ1-1 | TRBV6-6
CASSLDLSYEQYF | TRBJ2-7 | TRBV6-5
CSVVSGNSNQPQHF | TRBJ1-5 | TRBV29-1
CASSLSPQGGGTYEQYF | TRBJ2-7 | TRBV27